The rows below give T cell receptor beta chains drawn from one sample of a study of human T cells and chemical hapten exposure. MiXCR was run by TCRdb on the RACE reads, yielding one entry per CDR3 protein. The sample comprises roughly 120,000 distinct CDR3 sequences, approximately 9.1% of which are singletons, and under 2% rests with the top ten. The sample taken for sequencing was whole blood. The receptor set was obtained from a male donor in good health. Some clones in this sample may be carry-over from other donors' samples. Both conserved end residues are part of each CDR3. Fields, in order: D gene, J gene, V gene, clone size, CDR3 DNA, CDR3 protein. The D gene is left open where the match is weak. Only part of the rows carry a size: once, few, many, or a class if the clone is expanded.

D: TRBD1; J: TRBJ1-6; V: TRBV20-1; size: .; DNA: TGCAGTGCTAGTCCGGGACAGACGTCTAATTCACCCCTCCACTTT; CDR3: CSASPGQTSNSPLHF
D: .; J: TRBJ1-2; V: TRBV18; size: many; DNA: TGTGCCAGCTCACCAAACCCCCAAGCGGAGGGCTACACCTTC; CDR3: CASSPNPQAEGYTF
D: .; J: TRBJ2-5; V: TRBV4-2; size: few; DNA: TGTGCCAGCAGCCGCCTCGTCGAGGGGCAAGAGACCCAGTACTTC; CDR3: CASSRLVEGQETQYF
D: .; J: TRBJ2-5; V: TRBV9; size: few; DNA: TGTGCCAGCAGCTCCCGCGACAGGCCCCAAGAGACCCAGTACTTC; CDR3: CASSSRDRPQETQYF
D: .; J: TRBJ1-1; V: TRBV27; size: .; DNA: TGTGCCAGCAGTTTAAGGGACTACACTGAAGCTTTCTTT; CDR3: CASSLRDYTEAFF
D: TRBD1; J: TRBJ1-1; V: TRBV10-1; size: many; DNA: TGCGCCAGCAGTGGACAGGGGGCGGCCACTGAAGCTTTCTTT; CDR3: CASSGQGAATEAFF
D: TRBD1; J: TRBJ1-1; V: TRBV4-1; size: few; DNA: TGCGCCAGCAGCCAACCTACAGGGGGTACTGAAGCTTTCTTT; CDR3: CASSQPTGGTEAFF
D: .; J: TRBJ2-6; V: TRBV15; size: many; DNA: TGTGCCACCAGCAGAGATAGTGTGTCTGGGGCCAACGTCCTGACTTTC; CDR3: CATSRDSVSGANVLTF
D: TRBD1; J: TRBJ1-3; V: TRBV13; size: .; DNA: TGTGCCAGCGGCTTCTGGGGACAGGGGAACACCATATATTTT; CDR3: CASGFWGQGNTIYF
D: TRBD1; J: TRBJ1-1; V: TRBV20-1; size: few; DNA: TGCAGTGCTAGAGTGGGGACAGGGAACACTGAAGCTTTCTTT; CDR3: CSARVGTGNTEAFF
D: .; J: TRBJ1-6; V: TRBV20-1; size: many; DNA: TGCAGTGCTAGAAGAGGGGGACATGATAATTCACCCCTCCACTTT; CDR3: CSARRGGHDNSPLHF
D: .; J: TRBJ1-6; V: TRBV12-3/TRBV12-4; size: many; DNA: TGTGCCAGCAGTTTCGGCAGGGGTAATTCACCCCTCCACTTT; CDR3: CASSFGRGNSPLHF
D: .; J: TRBJ2-7; V: TRBV5-1; size: .; DNA: TGCGCCAGCAGCTTGGGGTCAACTAGCTCCTACGAGCAGTACTTC; CDR3: CASSLGSTSSYEQYF
D: .; J: TRBJ1-1; V: TRBV7-2; size: few; DNA: TGTGCCAGCATACGACAACGGACTGAAGCTTTCTTT; CDR3: CASIRQRTEAFF
D: .; J: TRBJ1-5; V: TRBV15; size: .; DNA: TGTGCCACCAACAGAGCCGACAACCTCAATCAGCCCCAGCATTTT; CDR3: CATNRADNLNQPQHF
D: TRBD2; J: TRBJ2-1; V: TRBV20-1; size: few; DNA: TGCAGTGCAAGGACTAGCGGGGACTACAATGAGCAGTTCTTC; CDR3: CSARTSGDYNEQFF
D: TRBD1; J: TRBJ1-4; V: TRBV12-5; size: many; DNA: TGTGCTAGTGCTAACGACAGGGCCTATGAAAAACTGTTTTTT; CDR3: CASANDRAYEKLFF
D: .; J: TRBJ1-1; V: TRBV20-1; size: .; DNA: TGCAGTGCTAGTGGGACAACGAACACTGAAGCTTTCTTT; CDR3: CSASGTTNTEAFF
D: .; J: TRBJ2-3; V: TRBV18; size: .; DNA: TGTGCCAGCTCACCAGGGGCCGGGAATACGCAGTATTTT; CDR3: CASSPGAGNTQYF
D: .; J: TRBJ2-7; V: TRBV4-2; size: .; DNA: TGTGCCAGCAGCCGCGGGACAGTTGCCTCCTACGAGCAGTACTTC; CDR3: CASSRGTVASYEQYF
D: .; J: TRBJ2-7; V: TRBV12-3/TRBV12-4; size: few; DNA: TGTGCCAGCACCGCCGTCGGCGAGCAGGGAGGGCAGTACTTC; CDR3: CASTAVGEQGGQYF
D: .; J: TRBJ2-2; V: TRBV30; size: .; DNA: TGTGCCTGGAGTGTACATGTAGGGGCGCGAACCGGGGAGCTGTTTTTT; CDR3: CAWSVHVGARTGELFF
D: .; J: TRBJ2-2; V: TRBV6-1; size: few; DNA: TGTGCCAGCAGTGGTCACAGTCTGAATTCCGGGGAGCTGTTTTTT; CDR3: CASSGHSLNSGELFF
D: .; J: TRBJ2-2; V: TRBV7-7; size: few; DNA: TGTGCCAGCAGCGGGAGTGCCTCCGGGGAGCTGTTTTTT; CDR3: CASSGSASGELFF
D: .; J: TRBJ1-2; V: TRBV12-3/TRBV12-4; size: .; DNA: TGTGCCAGCAGTCCCGGGGAGCGAGGTCTAAGGGCGTATGGCTACACCTTC; CDR3: CASSPGERGLRAYGYTF
D: .; J: TRBJ2-7; V: TRBV7-2; size: .; DNA: TGTGCCAGCAGCTTATGGGAGGGGGCGAGCTCCTACGAGCAGTACTTC; CDR3: CASSLWEGASSYEQYF
D: TRBD2; J: TRBJ2-1; V: TRBV2; size: many; DNA: TGTGCCAGCAGTGAAGCATGGTGGCTAGCGGGAGCCAATGAGCAGTTCTTC; CDR3: CASSEAWWLAGANEQFF
D: TRBD1; J: TRBJ1-3; V: TRBV20-1; size: many; DNA: TGCAGTGCTAGTATGGACAGGGCCGCTGGAAACACCATATATTTT; CDR3: CSASMDRAAGNTIYF
D: .; J: TRBJ2-1; V: TRBV10-2; size: .; DNA: TGCGCCAGCAGTGAGTCGAACCTTAATGAGCAGTTCTTC; CDR3: CASSESNLNEQFF
D: TRBD1; J: TRBJ1-5; V: TRBV11-2; size: many; DNA: TGTGCCAGCAGCTTCGGACAGGGTGATCAGCCCCAGCATTTT; CDR3: CASSFGQGDQPQHF
D: TRBD2; J: TRBJ2-1; V: TRBV20-1; size: .; DNA: TGCAGTGCGGATGTAGCGGGACGCTCCTACAATGAGCAGTTCTTC; CDR3: CSADVAGRSYNEQFF
D: .; J: TRBJ1-6; V: TRBV4-3; size: .; DNA: TGCGCCAGCAGCCAAGATAGGGGGGAGAGGTCACCCCTCCACTTT; CDR3: CASSQDRGERSPLHF
D: TRBD2; J: TRBJ2-3; V: TRBV11-2; size: many; DNA: TGTGCCAGCAGCTTAGGTGTGGCGGGAGGTCCGCCGGATACGCAGTATTTT; CDR3: CASSLGVAGGPPDTQYF
D: .; J: TRBJ2-1; V: TRBV4-1; size: few; DNA: TGCGCCAGCAGCCAAGCTGGCGAGAGCTCCTACAATGAGCAGTTCTTC; CDR3: CASSQAGESSYNEQFF
D: TRBD1; J: TRBJ1-1; V: TRBV15; size: many; DNA: TGTGCCACCAGCAGAAGACAGGGGGCCACTGAAGCTTTCTTT; CDR3: CATSRRQGATEAFF
D: .; J: TRBJ2-1; V: TRBV19; size: many; DNA: TGTGCCAGTAGTTGGTCTCGCGGTCGCGGTCACAATGAGCAGTTCTTC; CDR3: CASSWSRGRGHNEQFF
D: .; J: TRBJ1-5; V: TRBV6-6; size: few; DNA: TGTGCCAGCAGTTCCCCAGGTCATAGCAATCAGCCCCAGCATTTT; CDR3: CASSSPGHSNQPQHF
D: TRBD2; J: TRBJ2-3; V: TRBV25-1; size: many; DNA: TGTGCCAGCGGACTAGCGGGGGGGAGGGCAGATACGCAGTATTTT; CDR3: CASGLAGGRADTQYF
D: TRBD1; J: TRBJ2-2; V: TRBV7-8; size: few; DNA: TGTGCCAGCAGCTTAGATAGGGGGCGTCCAGAGCTGTTTTTT; CDR3: CASSLDRGRPELFF
D: TRBD1; J: TRBJ2-1; V: TRBV5-1; size: .; DNA: TGCGCCAGCAGCCCCGGACAGGGGAGGGGTACGAATGAGCAGTTCTTC; CDR3: CASSPGQGRGTNEQFF
D: .; J: TRBJ2-2; V: TRBV4-2; size: .; DNA: TGTGCCAGCAGCCAAGATTGGGGTAGCGGAGGCGGGGAGCTGTTTTTT; CDR3: CASSQDWGSGGGELFF
D: .; J: TRBJ2-3; V: TRBV6-4; size: many; DNA: TGTGCCAGCAGTGACACCCGGGGAAGCACAGATACGCAGTATTTT; CDR3: CASSDTRGSTDTQYF
D: .; J: TRBJ2-6; V: TRBV9; size: few; DNA: TGTGCCAGCAGCGTAGGACCCACGGCCTATGGGGCCAACGTCCTGACTTTC; CDR3: CASSVGPTAYGANVLTF
D: .; J: TRBJ2-2; V: TRBV12-3/TRBV12-4; size: many; DNA: TGTGCCAGCACTAGACAAAACACCGGGGAGCTGTTTTTT; CDR3: CASTRQNTGELFF
D: .; J: TRBJ2-3; V: TRBV5-4; size: many; DNA: TGTGCCAGCAGCTTCCGGGGGCAGGGTGCAGATACGCAGTATTTT; CDR3: CASSFRGQGADTQYF
D: TRBD2; J: TRBJ2-2; V: TRBV10-3; size: .; DNA: TGTGCCATCAGCGGACTAGCGGGCACCGGGGAGCTGTTTTTT; CDR3: CAISGLAGTGELFF
D: .; J: TRBJ2-7; V: TRBV12-5; size: many; DNA: TGTGCTAGTGGTTTGGTACCCCACGAGCAGTACTTC; CDR3: CASGLVPHEQYF
D: TRBD2; J: TRBJ2-5; V: TRBV7-2; size: .; DNA: TGTGCCAGCAGCTTATCTAGCGGGGGGGCCCAAGAGACCCAGTACTTC; CDR3: CASSLSSGGAQETQYF
D: .; J: TRBJ2-7; V: TRBV4-3; size: many; DNA: TGCGCCAGCAGCCAAGAAGCGAAGGTGACATACGAGCAGTACTTC; CDR3: CASSQEAKVTYEQYF
D: .; J: TRBJ2-1; V: TRBV11-2; size: few; DNA: TGTGCCAGCAGCTTAATTATGGGTTACAATGAGCAGTTCTTC; CDR3: CASSLIMGYNEQFF
D: TRBD2; J: TRBJ2-1; V: TRBV18; size: .; DNA: TGTGCCAGCTCACTAACTGGTCGCCTAGCGGGTATCGATGAGCAGTTCTTC; CDR3: CASSLTGRLAGIDEQFF
D: .; J: TRBJ2-1; V: TRBV6-5; size: .; DNA: TGTGCCAGCAGAGAAGGATTCGTTGGTAATTTCAATGAGCAGTTCTTC; CDR3: CASREGFVGNFNEQFF
D: .; J: TRBJ2-2; V: TRBV29-1; size: few; DNA: TGCAGCTTTACACAGGGGAGGGCCGGGGAGCTGTTTTTT; CDR3: CSFTQGRAGELFF
D: .; J: TRBJ1-1; V: TRBV5-1; size: many; DNA: TGCGCCAGCAGCTTGCCTCAGATGAACACTGAAGCTTTCTTT; CDR3: CASSLPQMNTEAFF